The 5 T cell receptor beta chains given below trace back to one sample, sequenced in a study of cytomegalovirus exposure and HLA in healthy donors. The PCR ran on 60 Vbeta and 13 Jbeta primers. Using immunoSEQ multiplex PCR, the repertoire was profiled, and TCRdb retains in-frame clones only, with some absent. The data hold roughly 180,000 clones, with approximately 78% observed a single time. The source material was PBMCs. The receptors come from a woman between 18 and 30 years old in good health and CMV-seronegative.

The J gene is TRBJ2-7, the V gene TRBV7-9; TRBD1 matches 7 bases. This CDR3 is 14 amino acids long. Trimming removed 1 base from V and 5 bases from J; junction bases left unmatched: 5. CDR1 and CDR2 (germline): SEHNR, FQNEAQ (reference sequence). CDR3 region: CASSLDRGVDEQYF. CDR3 nucleotide sequence: TGTGCCAGCAGCTTAGACAGGGGAGTAGACGAGCAGTACTTC.

J is TRBJ1-5 and V is TRBV6-1, with a tentative D call TRBD1 (5 bases). Trimming pared 4 bases from V and 3 bases from J, leaving 16 bases between. CDR1 MNHNS and CDR2 SASEGT come from the germline V gene. The CDR3 has 16 amino acids. DNA for the CDR3: TGTGCCAGCAGTGCCCAGGGCGACATCTCCAATCAGCCCCAGCATTTT. Residues: CASSAQGDISNQPQHF.

The chain joins TRBV28 to TRBJ2-5; 10 nucleotides align to TRBD1. J lost 11 bases, V lost 6 bases, and 12 bases had no gene match. Germline V gene lookup returns CDR1 MDHEN and CDR2 SYDVKM. The CDR3 is made up of 14 amino acids. CDR3 amino acids: CASSRQGARSEQYF. The CDR3 coding sequence is TGTGCCAGCAGCAGACAGGGGGCTAGGTCGGAGCAGTACTTC.

The V call is TRBV21-1, the J call TRBJ2-1; TRBD2 was called by the table and not checked on the DNA. TRBV21-1 is given as a pseudogene. The CDR3 runs 19 residues. The DNA of the CDR3 is TGTGCCAGCAGCCCTGCGATGCCGGGACTAGCGGGAGGGAGGTATGAGCAGTTCTTC. As protein: CASSPAMPGLAGGRYEQFF.

V usage is TRBV27 and J usage is TRBJ2-3, with 13 bases aligning to TRBD2. J gave up 5 bases and V 5 bases, and 10 bases lay outside the gene matches. Per germline, CDR1 MNHEY and CDR2 SMNVEV (reference sequence). This CDR3 is 17 amino acids long. The CDR3: CASSHQLAGGPGDTQYF. CDR3 nucleotides: TGTGCCAGCAGTCACCAACTAGCGGGAGGGCCTGGAGATACGCAGTATTTT.